This T cell receptor (beta chain) was captured by sequencing in a study of T cell repertoires in cytomegalovirus infection. Whole-study context: Public signatures in TCR beta pointed to CMV infection and matching HLA type. Study-wide points: Ex vivo, HLA-C-restricted CMV-specific TCR beta clonotypes prevailed over the rest of the response.

This clonotype was seen many times. Its matching antigen is unknown. TCRdb recomputed calls from the reads with MiXCR, one row per CDR3 protein. The table has around 330,000 distinct CDR3 sequences, about 17% seen once; the top ten hold 12%. This CDR3 is built from 14 residues. Germline lookup yields CDR1 SGHTA and CDR2 FQGNSA. V lost 1 base and J 8 bases, leaving 14 bases between the germline ends. The receptor was derived from a human donor in good health (CMV status not recorded). Some clones in this sample may be carry-over from other donors' samples. The rearrangement links TRBV7-2 to TRBJ1-2, with a possible D match to TRBD1 (6 bases). The specimen sequenced was PBMCs. The CDR3 DNA reads as TGTGCCAGCAGCTTAGACGGGAACAGGGAAGGCTACACCTTC. This codes for CASSLDGNREGYTF.